These T cell receptor beta chains were read from a single sample in a study of tumor-infiltrating lymphocytes in oesophageal squamous cell carcinoma. TCRdb independently ran MiXCR on the PCR reads; one entry per CDR3 protein. The table records about 12,000 distinct CDR3 sequences, around three fifths of them present only once. Input material: esophageal tumor tissue. The receptors stem from a female donor with esophageal squamous cell carcinoma. The CDR3 runs from the conserved cysteine through the conserved F or W. The order of the fields is D gene, V gene, J gene, clone size, CDR3 DNA, CDR3 protein. A D gene is named only where the DNA matches it firmly. Only some rows state a clone size, as once, few, many or a class for expanded clones.

D gene: TRBD1; V gene: TRBV10-1; J gene: TRBJ2-1; clone size: .; CDR3 DNA: TGCGCCAGCAGTGACTTGACCGGGACAGCCAAATACTCCCTCTCCTACAATGAGCAGTTCTTC; CDR3 protein: CASSDLTGTAKYSLSYNEQFF
D gene: TRBD2; V gene: TRBV11-3; J gene: TRBJ2-1; clone size: .; CDR3 DNA: TGTGCCAGCAGCTTAGGGTCGGCACTAGCGGGGAAGGAGCAGTTCTTC; CDR3 protein: CASSLGSALAGKEQFF
D gene: TRBD2; V gene: TRBV7-9; J gene: TRBJ2-1; clone size: many; CDR3 DNA: TGTGCCAGCAGCCCAGCAGCTAGCGGGATCTTCTGGAATGAGCAGTTCTTC; CDR3 protein: CASSPAASGIFWNEQFF
D gene: TRBD2; V gene: TRBV7-2; J gene: TRBJ2-3; clone size: few; CDR3 DNA: TGTGCCAGCAGCTCTCAGCTAGCGGGAGGGGGAGATACGCAGTATTTT; CDR3 protein: CASSSQLAGGGDTQYF
D gene: .; V gene: TRBV7-6; J gene: TRBJ2-5; clone size: .; CDR3 DNA: TGTGCCAGCAGCTCACCGAGGGGGGGGGGGGAGACCCAGTACTTC; CDR3 protein: CASSSPRGGGETQYF
D gene: .; V gene: TRBV7-2; J gene: TRBJ2-7; clone size: few; CDR3 DNA: TGTGCCAGCAGCCCAGGGCGGGTTGGGACGCTACGTCTGGAGCAGTACTTC; CDR3 protein: CASSPGRVGTLRLEQYF
D gene: .; V gene: TRBV6-1; J gene: TRBJ1-1; clone size: .; CDR3 DNA: TGTGCCAGTTTCGATCTGGGGAGACTGAACACTGAAGCTTTCTTT; CDR3 protein: CASFDLGRLNTEAFF
D gene: .; V gene: TRBV7-6; J gene: TRBJ1-1; clone size: .; CDR3 DNA: TGTGCCAGCAGCCCTGAGGGGTCGGGAAACACTGAAGCTTTCTTT; CDR3 protein: CASSPEGSGNTEAFF
D gene: TRBD1; V gene: TRBV7-3; J gene: TRBJ1-1; clone size: medium-sized; CDR3 DNA: TGTGCCAGCAGCTTGACAGGGGCGCCCGTGAACACTGAAGCTTTCTTT; CDR3 protein: CASSLTGAPVNTEAFF
D gene: TRBD1; V gene: TRBV7-2; J gene: TRBJ2-1; clone size: .; CDR3 DNA: TGTGCCAGCAGCTTATATCACAGGGGTGATGAGCAGTTCTTC; CDR3 protein: CASSLYHRGDEQFF
D gene: .; V gene: TRBV11-2; J gene: TRBJ2-5; clone size: .; CDR3 DNA: TGTGCCAGCAGCTTTCGGGGATTAGAGACCCAGTACTTC; CDR3 protein: CASSFRGLETQYF